This is a list of T cell receptor beta chains from one sample in a study of Tregs in tolerant kidney transplant recipients. Assay used: immunoSEQ multiplex PCR; TCRdb lists only in-frame clones, some missing. The sample lists some 250,000 clones, about four fifths occurring once. Specimen: CD4+ T cells from blood. The receptors here all came from a human donor in good health. Both conserved end residues are part of each CDR3. D genes are given only for firm matches. A clone size is listed for some rows: how often the clone was seen (once, few, many), or a class if it is expanded.

CDR3aa	CDR3nt	d_gene	v_gene	len	j_gene	abundance
CASSLRQLNTEAFF	TGTGCCAGCAGCTTACGGCAGCTGAACACTGAAGCTTTCTTT	.	TRBV13	14	TRBJ1-1	.
CASSYSSYNSPLHF	TGTGCCAGCAGTTACTCATCCTATAATTCACCCCTCCACTTT	.	TRBV6-6	14	TRBJ1-6	.
CASAVVADTQYF	TGCGCCAGCGCGGTAGTCGCAGATACGCAGTATTTT	.	TRBV5-1	12	TRBJ2-3	.
CASRESTGLGYGYTF	TGTGCCAGTAGGGAATCGACAGGGCTGGGCTATGGCTACACCTTC	TRBD1	TRBV19	15	TRBJ1-2	.
CASSLGAGDYYEQYF	TGTGCCAGCAGCTTGGGAGCGGGGGATTACTACGAGCAGTACTTC	TRBD2	TRBV5-5	15	TRBJ2-7	.
CSVTQPDEKLFF	TGCAGCGTCACACAACCCGATGAAAAACTGTTTTTT	.	TRBV29-1	12	TRBJ1-4	.
CAWSVQGTIPKFF	TGTGCCTGGAGTGTACAAGGGACTATTCCTAAGTTCTTC	TRBD2	TRBV30	13	TRBJ2-1	.
CASSVGTGTYNEQFF	TGTGCCAGCAGCGTCGGGACAGGGACCTACAATGAGCAGTTCTTC	TRBD1	TRBV5-4	15	TRBJ2-1	.
CASSARIQGRGTEAFF	TGTGCCAGCAGTGCACGAATACAGGGAAGGGGCACTGAAGCTTTCTTT	.	TRBV6-1	16	TRBJ1-1	.
CASSAGQGNNYGYTF	TGTGCCAGCAGTGCGGGACAGGGGAATAACTATGGCTACACCTTC	TRBD1	TRBV2	15	TRBJ1-2	few
CAWRLAGGLASQYF	TGTGCCTGGCGACTAGCGGGAGGACTGGCGTCCCAGTACTTC	TRBD2	TRBV30	14	TRBJ2-5	.
CASSRKRPLWTDTQYF	TGTGCCAGCAGCCGTAAGCGGCCCTTGTGGACAGATACGCAGTATTTT	.	TRBV11-3	16	TRBJ2-3	.
CASSLRGVGRYEQCF	TGTGCCAGCAGCCTTCGAGGGGTTGGGAGGTACGAGCAGTGCTTC	.	TRBV6-5	15	TRBJ2-7	once
CASSLLANTGELFF	TGTGCCAGCAGTCTTCTTGCGAACACCGGGGAGCTGTTTTTT	.	TRBV2	14	TRBJ2-2	.
CASSLRTGSTDTQYF	TGTGCCAGCTCACTCCGGACGGGGAGCACAGATACGCAGTATTTT	.	TRBV18	15	TRBJ2-3	.
CASSLARGPSYEQYF	TGTGCCAGCAGCTTAGCGCGAGGCCCCTCCTACGAGCAGTACTTC	.	TRBV7-8	15	TRBJ2-7	.
CASSYREDTEAFF	TGTGCCAGCAGCTACAGGGAGGACACTGAAGCTTTCTTT	.	TRBV7-9	13	TRBJ1-1	.
CASIQINEKLFF	TGTGCCAGCATCCAAATTAATGAAAAACTGTTTTTT	.	TRBV7-9	12	TRBJ1-4	.
CASSLGAYGYTF	TGCGCCAGCAGCTTGGGGGCCTATGGCTACACCTTC	.	TRBV5-1	12	TRBJ1-2	few
CASSVAGTGRSTNEKLFF	TGTGCCAGCAGCGTAGCCGGGACAGGCCGATCAACTAATGAAAAACTGTTTTTT	TRBD1	TRBV9	18	TRBJ1-4	.
CASSRTGTGANYGYTF	TGTGCCAGCAGTCGGACCGGAACAGGCGCTAACTATGGCTACACCTTC	.	TRBV2	16	TRBJ1-2	.
CASSFEQGYTDTQYF	TGTGCCAGCAGCTTTGAACAGGGATACACAGATACGCAGTATTTT	.	TRBV11-2	15	TRBJ2-3	.
CASSPSGSEETQYF	TGTGCCAGCTCACCGTCGGGATCCGAAGAGACCCAGTACTTC	.	TRBV18	14	TRBJ2-5	.
CAISGGDGVSYF	TGTGCCATCAGCGGAGGGGACGGGGTTTCGTACTTC	.	TRBV10-3	12	TRBJ2-4	.
CASSPRAGGYTF	TGTGCCAGCAGCCCGAGGGCGGGCGGCTACACCTTC	.	TRBV11-2	12	TRBJ1-2	few
CASSLDGLPNTGELFF	TGTGCCAGCAGCTTAGATGGACTGCCGAACACCGGGGAGCTGTTTTTT	.	TRBV5-6	16	TRBJ2-2	.
CASSEVTGASGYTF	TGTGCCAGCAGCGAAGTGACAGGGGCTTCTGGCTACACCTTC	TRBD1	TRBV5-4	14	TRBJ1-2	.
CASSSRQGGGYTF	TGTGCCAGCAGCTCCCGACAGGGAGGAGGCTACACCTTC	TRBD1	TRBV11-3	13	TRBJ1-2	once
CASSVRTAEAFF	TGTGCCAGCTCCGTCAGGACAGCTGAAGCTTTCTTT	.	TRBV18	12	TRBJ1-1	.
CASSSSIPLHF	TGTGCCAGCTCCTCCAGTATACCCCTCCACTTT	.	TRBV6-5	11	TRBJ1-6	.
CASSLEVMVSYEQYF	TGTGCCAGCAGCTTAGAAGTCATGGTCTCCTACGAGCAGTACTTC	.	TRBV11-2	15	TRBJ2-7	.
CASSMTGFYGYTF	TGTGCCAGTAGTATGACAGGGTTCTATGGCTACACCTTC	TRBD1	TRBV19	13	TRBJ1-2	.
CASSFRTGYYSGNTIYF	TGTGCCAGTAGTTTTCGGACAGGATATTACTCTGGAAACACCATATATTTT	TRBD1	TRBV19	17	TRBJ1-3	.
CASSFRHHYMGAFF	TGTGCCAGCAGCTTTCGGCACCACTATATGGGAGCTTTCTTT	.	TRBV13	14	TRBJ1-1	.
CSAPWGNEQFF	TGCAGTGCTCCTTGGGGGAATGAGCAGTTCTTC	.	TRBV20-1	11	TRBJ2-1	.
CASSFPSGDTYEQYF	TGTGCCAGCAGCTTCCCCTCAGGGGATACCTACGAGCAGTACTTC	.	TRBV13	15	TRBJ2-7	.